This T cell receptor beta chain emerged from a study of T-cell reconstitution after alpha-beta-depleted transplantation in children. V gave up 5 bases and J gave up 8 bases; unmatched junction bases: 6. Germline V gene sequence: CDR1 MNHNS, CDR2 SASEGT. The CDR3 sequence is 14 residues long. Construction of the TCRbeta library involved unique molecular identifiers. TCRdb recomputed calls from the PCR reads with MiXCR, one row per CDR3 protein. The sample carries approximately 800,000 distinct CDR3 sequences, around 15% recorded once. The source of this sequence is a male patient aged 10-17 years who had a stem cell transplant for acute lymphoblastic leukemia, so the T cells may come from the graft donor. The chain carries TRBV6-1 and TRBJ2-1; 10 bases agree with TRBD2. The material was PBMCs, mostly from graft donor cells, obtained 360 days after TCRalphabeta/CD19-depleted stem cell transplant. This CDR3 reads CASSRTSGEDEQFF. In nucleotides, the CDR3 is TGTGCCAGCAGTAGGACTAGCGGAGAGGATGAGCAGTTCTTC.